The table lists the clone carrying this T cell receptor (beta chain) with a count of one. The data stem from a study of cytomegalovirus exposure and HLA in healthy donors. This CDR3 region has 13 residues. Germline lookup yields CDR1 GTSNPN and CDR2 SVGIG (reference sequence). Trimming left V 2 bases short and J 7 bases short, with 12 bases between. With 60 Vbeta and 13 Jbeta primers, the PCR was carried out. Sequencing was performed with immunoSEQ multiplex PCR; in TCRdb, only in-frame clones are kept and a portion is missing. The sample has more than 100,000 clones; around nine tenths are singletons.

The sequencing input was PBMCs. The clonotype comes from a woman between 25 and 40 years old in good health and CMV-seronegative. This chain uses TRBV30 with TRBJ1-3; D unclear. The CDR3 region is CAWSMNLWNTIYF. CDR3 nucleotide sequence: TGTGCCTGGAGTATGAACCTATGGAACACCATATATTTT.